These 7 T cell receptor beta chains were all obtained from the same sample, sequenced in a study of blood T cell repertoires in COVID-19. TCRdb's copy holds only in-frame clones and misses some; the assay was immunoSEQ multiplex PCR. This sample has some 100,000 clones, with around 86% found just once. The sample taken for sequencing was PBMCs or T cells enriched from blood (not recorded which). Source of these receptors: a woman aged 45-65 years who had recovered from COVID-19.

V gene TRBV2 combines with J gene TRBJ2-1; 7 bases fit TRBD1. V was clipped by 4 bases and J by 6 bases; unmatched bases: 6. Per germline, CDR1 SNHLY and CDR2 FYNNEI. The CDR3 runs 14 residues. Here the CDR3 DNA reads TGTGCCAGCAGTGCCCAAGGGGGCCGCAATGAGCAGTTCTTC. This sequence encodes CASSAQGGRNEQFF.

The V call is TRBV23-1, the J call TRBJ2-1; TRBD2 matches 13 bases. TRBV23-1 is reported as an ORF; its role is uncertain. CDR3 length: 20 residues. The trim removed 8 bases at V and 0 bases at J, leaving 16 bases unmatched. The CDR3 loop reads CASRLPETSGGPPSYNEQFF. CDR3 DNA: TGCGCCAGCCGACTCCCGGAGACTAGCGGGGGGCCACCCTCCTACAATGAGCAGTTCTTC.

V is TRBV28 and J is TRBJ1-2; D gene uncertain. V shed 3 bases and J shed 4 bases, with 9 bases lying between them. The CDR3 length is 13 residues. Germline CDR1 reads MDHEN; CDR2 reads SYDVKM. The CDR3: CASSLGSFYGYTF. In DNA, the CDR3 is TGTGCCAGCAGTTTGGGCAGCTTCTATGGCTACACCTTC.

The chain combines TRBV5-1 with TRBJ1-3; D gene uncertain. This CDR3 region has 14 residues. V was trimmed by 0 bases and J by 1 base, leaving 5 bases between them. The germline gives CDR1 SGHRS, CDR2 YFSETQ. The CDR3 coding sequence is TGCGCCAGCAGCTTGGGAGGGTCTGGAAACACCATATATTTT. Translating it yields CASSLGGSGNTIYF.

V gene TRBV2 combines with J gene TRBJ2-3; 10 bases map to TRBD2. V shed 5 bases, J shed 2 bases, and the junction held 13 bases outside the gene matches. Germline values: CDR1 SNHLY, CDR2 FYNNEI. The CDR3 totals 18 residues. CDR3 residues: CASSPKGGGLADTDTQYF. CDR3 DNA: TGTGCCAGCAGTCCTAAGGGGGGAGGACTAGCGGACACAGATACGCAGTATTTT.

V gene TRBV6-1 combines with J gene TRBJ2-7; TRBD2 matches at 12 bases. There are 17 residues in the CDR3. V shed 0 bases and J 2 bases; nucleotides not matched to a gene: 5. Germline V gene data show CDR1 as MNHNS and CDR2 as SASEGT. CDR3 loop: CASSEAGLAGYTYEQYF. The CDR3, as DNA: TGTGCCAGCAGTGAAGCGGGACTAGCGGGCTACACCTACGAGCAGTACTTC.

This clone was observed a single time. This chain joins TRBV18 and TRBJ2-3; TRBD2 aligns across 13 bases. V lost 5 bases and J lost 6; bases outside the gene matches: 2. The CDR3 consists of 14 residues. The germline V gene has CDR1 KGHSH and CDR2 LQKENI. The CDR3 loop is CASSGLAGEDTQYF. The CDR3 DNA is TGTGCCAGCTCAGGACTAGCGGGAGAGGATACGCAGTATTTT.